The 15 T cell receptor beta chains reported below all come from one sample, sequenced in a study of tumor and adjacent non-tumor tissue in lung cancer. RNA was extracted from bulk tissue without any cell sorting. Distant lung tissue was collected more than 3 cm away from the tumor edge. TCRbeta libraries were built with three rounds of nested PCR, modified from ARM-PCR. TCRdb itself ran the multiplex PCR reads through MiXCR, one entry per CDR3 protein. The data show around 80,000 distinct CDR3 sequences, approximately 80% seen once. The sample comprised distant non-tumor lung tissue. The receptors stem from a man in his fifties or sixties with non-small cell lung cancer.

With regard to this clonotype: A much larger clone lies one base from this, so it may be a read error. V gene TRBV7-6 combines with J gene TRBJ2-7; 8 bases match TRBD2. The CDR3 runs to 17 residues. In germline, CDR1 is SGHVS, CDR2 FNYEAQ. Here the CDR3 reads CDSSPLRGTSSSYEQYF. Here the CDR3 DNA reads TGTGACAGCAGCCCCCTCCGGGGGACTAGTAGCTCCTACGAGCAGTACTTC.

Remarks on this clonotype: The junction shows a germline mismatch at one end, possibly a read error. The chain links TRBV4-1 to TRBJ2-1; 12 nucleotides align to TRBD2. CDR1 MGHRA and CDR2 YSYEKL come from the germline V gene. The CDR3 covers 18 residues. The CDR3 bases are TGCACCAGCAGACGGACTAGCGGGACCGGCACCTCCTACAATGAGCAGTCCTTC. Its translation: CTSRRTSGTGTSYNEQSF.

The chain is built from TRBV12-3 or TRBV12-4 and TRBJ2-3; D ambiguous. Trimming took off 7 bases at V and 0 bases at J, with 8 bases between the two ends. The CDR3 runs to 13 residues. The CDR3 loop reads CASTTVSTDTQYF. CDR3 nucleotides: TGTGCCAGCACTACCGTCAGCACAGATACGCAGTATTTT.

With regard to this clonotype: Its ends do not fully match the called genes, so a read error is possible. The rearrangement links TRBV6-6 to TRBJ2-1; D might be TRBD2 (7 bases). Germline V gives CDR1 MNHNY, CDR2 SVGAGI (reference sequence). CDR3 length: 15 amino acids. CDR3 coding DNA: TGTGCCAGCAGTTGGGGCTGGGGGGGCTACAATGAGCAGCTCTTC. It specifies CASSWGWGGYNEQLF.

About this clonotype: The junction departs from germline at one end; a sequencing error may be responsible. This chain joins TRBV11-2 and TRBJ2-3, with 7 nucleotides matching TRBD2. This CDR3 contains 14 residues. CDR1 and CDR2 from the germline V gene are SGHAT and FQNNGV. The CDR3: CLSKLARVTVTQYF. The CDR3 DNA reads TGTCTCAGCAAACTAGCGAGGGTAACAGTTACGCAGTATTTT.

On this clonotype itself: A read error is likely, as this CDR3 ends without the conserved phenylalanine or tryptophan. This chain's CDR3 is CASSLDRGIRDTQYI. The CDR3 DNA reads as TGTGCCAGCAGCTTAGACCGTGGTATAAGAGATACGCAGTATATT. This rearrangement joins TRBV11-2 to TRBJ2-3; D not resolved. Germline CDR1 is SGHAT and CDR2 is FQNNGV. Trimming removed 0 bases at V and 5 bases at J, with 12 bases between. The CDR3 is 15 residues long.

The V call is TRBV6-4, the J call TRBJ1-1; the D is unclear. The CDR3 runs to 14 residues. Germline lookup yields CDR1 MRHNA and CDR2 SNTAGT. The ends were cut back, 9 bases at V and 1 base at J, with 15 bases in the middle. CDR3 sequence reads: CARSQGPGNTEAFF. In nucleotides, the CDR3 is TGTGCCAGGAGTCAAGGGCCGGGGAACACTGAAGCTTTCTTT.

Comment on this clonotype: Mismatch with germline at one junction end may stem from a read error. CDR3 in amino acids: CASSFQWNIETFF. The CDR3 DNA sequence: TGTGCCAGCAGCTTTCAATGGAACATTGAAACTTTCTTT. The V and J genes are TRBV11-3 and TRBJ1-1, with D hard to call. CDR1 is SGHNT, CDR2 YENEEA, per germline. CDR3 length: 13 amino acids.

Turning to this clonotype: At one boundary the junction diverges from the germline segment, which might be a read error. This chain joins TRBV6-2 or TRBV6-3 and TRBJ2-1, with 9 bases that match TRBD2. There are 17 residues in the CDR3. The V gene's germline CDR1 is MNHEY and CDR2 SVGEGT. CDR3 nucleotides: TGTGCCAGCAGTTACTCAGAGACTAGCGGCTCCTACAATGAGCGGTTCTTC. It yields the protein CASSYSETSGSYNERFF.

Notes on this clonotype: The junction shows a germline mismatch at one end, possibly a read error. CDR3 in amino acids: CASRLQGLDYGYTF. The CDR3 region has the DNA TGCGCCAGCAGATTACAGGGGTTGGACTATGGCTACACCTTC. This chain connects TRBV12-3 or TRBV12-4 to TRBJ1-2, with TRBD1 matching 7 bases. The CDR3 length is 14 residues.

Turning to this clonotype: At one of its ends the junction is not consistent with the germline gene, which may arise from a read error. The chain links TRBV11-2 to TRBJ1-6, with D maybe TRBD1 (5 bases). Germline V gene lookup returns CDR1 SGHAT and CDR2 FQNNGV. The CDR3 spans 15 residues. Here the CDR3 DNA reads TGTGTCAGCAGATTAGGAGGGGATAATAATTCACCCATCCACTTT. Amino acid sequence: CVSRLGGDNNSPIHF.

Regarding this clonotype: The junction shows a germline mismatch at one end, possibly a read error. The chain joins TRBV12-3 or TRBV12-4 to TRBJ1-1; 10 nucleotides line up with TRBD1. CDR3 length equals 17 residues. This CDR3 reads CASNITTTGGMNTGAFF. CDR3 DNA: TGTGCAAGCAACATAACTACGACAGGGGGCATGAACACTGGAGCTTTCTTT.

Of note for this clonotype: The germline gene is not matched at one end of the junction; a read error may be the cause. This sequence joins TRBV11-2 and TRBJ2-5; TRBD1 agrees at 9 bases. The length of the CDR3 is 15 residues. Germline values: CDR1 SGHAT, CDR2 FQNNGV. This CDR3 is CASSLNRGQQEAQYF. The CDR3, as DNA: TGTGCCAGCAGCTTGAACAGGGGGCAACAAGAGGCCCAGTACTTC.

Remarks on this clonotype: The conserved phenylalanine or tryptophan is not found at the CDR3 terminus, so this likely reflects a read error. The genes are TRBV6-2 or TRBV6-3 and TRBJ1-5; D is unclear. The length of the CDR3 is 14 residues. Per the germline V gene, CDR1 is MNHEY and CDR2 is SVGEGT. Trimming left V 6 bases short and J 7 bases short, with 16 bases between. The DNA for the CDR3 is TGTGCCAGCAGAGCGTACAGTGAAAACCAGCCCCAGCATTCT. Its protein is CASRAYSENQPQHS.

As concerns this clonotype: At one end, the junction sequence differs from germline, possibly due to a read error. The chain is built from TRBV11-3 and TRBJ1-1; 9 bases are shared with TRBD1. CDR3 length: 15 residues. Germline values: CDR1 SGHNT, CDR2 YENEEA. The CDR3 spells CASSRTGTGSTEAIF. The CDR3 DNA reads TGTGCCAGCAGCAGGACCGGGACAGGGAGCACTGAAGCTATCTTT.